These 14 T cell receptor beta chains came from one sample sequenced in a study of T cells after yellow fever vaccination. Using its own MiXCR run on the 5' RACE reads, TCRdb lists one record per CDR3 protein. The profile covers 55,000 or so distinct CDR3 sequences, with less than 8% appearing a single time and 24% taken by the ten largest. The source material was CD8+ T cells not binding an NS4B(214-222) dextramer, sorted from PBMCs, sampled more than 35 days after the first yellow fever vaccination. These receptors were taken from a man between 18 and 29 years old who received the YFV17D yellow fever vaccine.

On this clonotype: Being one base from a much bigger clone, this may be a read error. The rearrangement uses TRBV20-1 and TRBJ2-7; 7 nucleotides line up with TRBD2. The CDR3 is 13 residues long. CDR1 is DFQATT, CDR2 SNEGSKA, per germline (reference sequence). CDR3 region: CSATSGNSYERYF. The CDR3 nucleotides read TGCAGTGCGACCAGCGGGAACTCCTACGAGCGGTACTTC.

This clonotype occurred a few times. V is TRBV5-1 and J is TRBJ2-3; 10 bases are a match to TRBD2. The ends lost 4 bases at V and 3 bases at J; junction bases unmatched: 11. This CDR3 has 17 amino acids. CDR1 is SGHRS, CDR2 YFSETQ, per germline. This CDR3 is CASSVPEAGGSTDTQYF. In DNA, the CDR3 is TGCGCCAGCAGCGTACCCGAAGCGGGGGGGTCGACAGATACGCAGTATTTT.

The V call is TRBV20-1, the J call TRBJ1-4; TRBD1 matches at 7 bases. In germline, CDR1 is DFQATT, CDR2 SNEGSKA (reference sequence). V was pared by 6 bases and J by 5 bases, with 6 bases of the junction left unmatched. CDR3 length equals 13 residues. The CDR3: CSAPTGPNEKLFF. The CDR3 bases are TGCAGTGCCCCGACAGGGCCCAATGAAAAACTGTTTTTT.

There are many counts of this clonotype. V gene TRBV5-1 combines with J gene TRBJ2-1, with 9 bases identical to TRBD1. Losses at the gene ends were 3 bases for V and 4 bases for J; bases not matched to a gene: 8. The CDR3 length is 16 residues. CDR1 is SGHRS, CDR2 YFSETQ, per germline. CDR3 protein: CASSSIGQGSYNEQFF. The CDR3 DNA reads TGCGCCAGCAGCTCGATTGGACAGGGGAGTTACAATGAGCAGTTCTTC.

The sample holds many counts of this clonotype. The V call is TRBV19, the J call TRBJ1-6, with D possibly being TRBD1 (6 bases). Germline assignment: CDR1 LNHDA and CDR2 SQIVND (reference sequence). This CDR3 contains 13 residues. The ends were cut back, 3 bases at V and 9 bases at J, with 9 bases in the middle. CDR3 in DNA: TGTGCCAGTAGTATCACAGGGACTTCACCCCTCCACTTT. This gives the protein CASSITGTSPLHF.

This clonotype was picked up a small number of times. The CDR3, as DNA: TGCGCCAGCAGCTGGGGACAGGATCTGAACACTGAAGCTTTCTTT. Its translation: CASSWGQDLNTEAFF. V is TRBV5-1 and J is TRBJ1-1; 8 bases agree with TRBD1. The CDR3 is 15 amino acids. V lost 3 bases, J lost 0 bases, and 4 bases stayed unmatched. Germline loops: CDR1 SGHRS, CDR2 YFSETQ.

The table lists this clonotype with many counts. This sequence joins TRBV29-1 and TRBJ2-3; possibly TRBD1 for D (7 bases). This CDR3 region has 14 residues. The V and J ends lost 5 bases and 2 bases respectively, with 14 bases between them. Per the germline V gene, CDR1 is SQVTM and CDR2 is ANQGSEA. CDR3 amino acids: CSVRRGRVTDTQYF. The CDR3 nucleotides read TGCAGCGTTAGGAGGGGGCGAGTCACAGATACGCAGTATTTT.

This clonotype was recorded many times. The chain links TRBV11-1 to TRBJ2-4, with 9 positions matching TRBD1. Germline lookup yields CDR1 SGHAT and CDR2 FQDESV (reference sequence). The CDR3 is 14 amino acids. V lost 6 bases to trimming and J lost 8 bases; unmatched junction nucleotides: 8. The CDR3 DNA follows: TGTGCCAGCAGTCAGCCGGGACAGGGTGACATTCAGTACTTC. This sequence encodes CASSQPGQGDIQYF.

The chain uses TRBV5-6 and TRBJ2-3, with a tentative D call TRBD1 (5 bases). V lost 6 bases, J lost 2 bases, and 16 bases lay in between. Germline V gene data show CDR1 as SGHDT and CDR2 as YYEEEE. There are 15 residues in the CDR3. This CDR3 reads CASTPSREITDTQYF. The DNA for the CDR3 is TGTGCCAGCACCCCGTCCAGGGAAATCACAGATACGCAGTATTTT.

This clonotype was counted many times. This chain joins TRBV4-1 and TRBJ1-4, with 10 bases aligning to TRBD1. The J segment lost 8 bases and the V segment lost 0 bases, leaving 6 bases of the junction unmatched. This CDR3 has 16 residues. CDR1 is MGHRA, CDR2 YSYEKL, per germline. This CDR3 reads CASSQDPGTGAEKLFF. CDR3 in DNA: TGCGCCAGCAGCCAAGATCCCGGGACAGGGGCGGAAAAACTGTTTTTT.

There are many counts of this clonotype. The chain employs TRBV14 and TRBJ2-7, with 8 bases that match TRBD1. CDR1 and CDR2 from the germline V gene are SGHDN and FVKESK. The CDR3 length is 17 residues. Trimming at V came to 0 bases and at J to 1 base, leaving 8 bases not matched to a gene. In DNA form, the CDR3 reads TGTGCCAGCAGCCAAGATTTGCAGGGACAGGAATCCTACGAGCAGTACGTC. Encoded protein: CASSQDLQGQESYEQYV.

This clonotype was seen many times. The rearrangement uses TRBV4-1 and TRBJ2-7; TRBD1 matches at 7 bases. CDR3 size: 15 residues. The ends lost 0 bases at V and 3 bases at J; junction bases unmatched: 5. CDR1 is MGHRA, CDR2 YSYEKL, per germline. The chain's CDR3 is CASSQEGTANYEQYF. The CDR3 nucleotides are TGCGCCAGCAGCCAAGAGGGGACAGCCAACTACGAGCAGTACTTC.

The sample holds many counts of this clonotype. CDR3 sequence reads: CASSQDLGSPLHF. In DNA form, the CDR3 reads TGCGCCAGCAGCCAAGATTTGGGGTCACCCCTCCACTTT. The rearrangement links TRBV4-1 to TRBJ1-6; D is unclear. The CDR3 has 13 residues. Germline CDR1 is MGHRA and CDR2 is YSYEKL. V was cut by 0 bases and J by 10 bases, with 7 bases left in between.

Note on this clonotype: A much more abundant neighbour one base away suggests this may be a read error. V is TRBV19 and J is TRBJ2-1; 8 bases fit TRBD2. The CDR3 runs 13 residues. Germline CDR1 and CDR2: LNHDA and SQIVND (reference sequence). The CDR3 nucleotides read TGTGCCAGGAGTATGAGGAGCGGGAGTGAGCAGTTCTTC. Translated: CARSMRSGSEQFF.